The sequence of this T cell receptor beta chain was determined in a study of regulatory T cells in long-lasting Graves disease. Libraries of TCR beta came from iRepertoire HTBI primers plus Arm-PCR of CDR3 regions. In TCRdb, the multiplex PCR reads were re-called with MiXCR into one record per CDR3 protein. Of about 420,000 distinct CDR3 sequences in the sample, around a quarter were seen once. Regarding time point: persistent/refractory GD, antithyroid drugs over 5 years with positive TRAb. PBMCs were the source of the RNA used for TCR sequencing. Graves' disease diagnosis relied on American Thyroid Association guidelines. Study-level findings and limits: Few sampled subjects may have lowered accuracy. Persistent patients shared more public clonotypes (about 3,000) than newly diagnosed patients (about 970). Reduced TCR diversity was observed in persistent Graves' patients versus newly diagnosed patients.

In this sample, this clonotype turned up many times. Antigen specificity is unknown. The germline V and J ends were trimmed by 2 bases and 11 bases, with 12 bases remaining between them. This CDR3 is built from 12 residues. Germline CDR1 DFQATT, CDR2 SNEGSKA (reference sequence). The source was peripheral blood mononuclear cells (PBMCs), collected when the disease was refractory, from a patient treated with antithyroid drugs. The chain employs TRBV20-1 and TRBJ2-2; unclear D gene. The source of this sequence is a female donor with Graves disease. CDR3 nucleotides: TGCAGTGCTAGAAAGGGCTGGGCCGAGCTGTTTTTT. Encoded protein: CSARKGWAELFF.